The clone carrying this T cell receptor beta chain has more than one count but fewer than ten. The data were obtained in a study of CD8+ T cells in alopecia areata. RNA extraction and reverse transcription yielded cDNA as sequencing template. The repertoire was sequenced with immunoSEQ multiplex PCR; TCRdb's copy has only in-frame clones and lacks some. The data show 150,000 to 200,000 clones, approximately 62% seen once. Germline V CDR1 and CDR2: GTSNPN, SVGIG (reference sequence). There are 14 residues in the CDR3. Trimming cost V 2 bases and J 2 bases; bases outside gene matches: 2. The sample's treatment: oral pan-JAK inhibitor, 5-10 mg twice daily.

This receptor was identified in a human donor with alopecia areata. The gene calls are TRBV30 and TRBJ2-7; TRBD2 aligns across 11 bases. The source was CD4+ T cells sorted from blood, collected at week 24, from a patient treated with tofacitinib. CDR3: CAWSRTSGPYEQYF. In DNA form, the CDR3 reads TGTGCCTGGAGTAGGACTAGCGGGCCCTACGAGCAGTACTTC.